This TCR beta chain was sequenced during a study of human T cells and chemical hapten exposure. Time point described: pre-sensitization, week 0. Treatment: therapeutic diphenylcyclopropenone sensitization with weekly scalp DPC. V gave up 6 bases and J gave up 7 bases; unmatched junction bases: 14. CDR3 length: 15 residues. Germline CDR1 is SQVTM and CDR2 is ANQGSEA. As for this clonotype: What it binds is unknown.

Study findings and constraints: With DPC sensitization, TCRs exceeding 1 in 1000 frequency showed no change.

Using its own MiXCR run on the RACE reads, TCRdb lists one record per CDR3 protein. The repertoire has over 70,000 distinct CDR3 sequences, around 15% of them found once; the top ten carry approximately 4.6%. The sequenced sample was whole blood, obtained in connection with sensitization to the hapten diphenylcyclopropenone (DPC). The source is a woman aged 45 to 65 with alopecia areata. Some clones in this sample may be carry-over from other donors' samples. This sequence joins TRBV29-1 and TRBJ2-1, with TRBD2 identical over 8 bases. The CDR3, as DNA: TGCAGCGTCGGAGACACGGGAGGGCCGTCTAATGAGCAGTTCTTC. It encodes CSVGDTGGPSNEQFF.